The rows below give T cell receptor beta chains drawn from one sample of a study of blood T cell repertoires in COVID-19. Assay: immunoSEQ multiplex PCR; the TCRdb copy retains only in-frame clones and omits some. The repertoire holds 200,000 to 300,000 clones, over 80% seen once, with more than 25% in the top ten. The sample comprised peripheral blood. All receptors derive from a man aged 35-49 years with acute or convalescent COVID-19. Each CDR3 is given with its conserved first and last residue. The order of the fields is V gene, clone size, J gene, D gene, CDR3 DNA, CDR3 protein. The D gene is left open where the match is weak. Size tells how often a clone was seen (once, few, many) or the class of an expanded clone, and some rows leave it out.

v_call: TRBV4-2; clone_size: -; j_call: TRBJ1-1; d_call: -; cdr3_nt: TGTGCCAGCAGCCCTCCTTCAGGGGTGGGGACTGAAGCTTTCTTT; cdr3_aa: CASSPPSGVGTEAFF
v_call: TRBV6-5; clone_size: few; j_call: TRBJ2-5; d_call: TRBD1; cdr3_nt: TGTGCCACCCGGACAGGGGGAGAGACCCAGTACTTC; cdr3_aa: CATRTGGETQYF
v_call: TRBV7-9; clone_size: -; j_call: TRBJ1-3; d_call: TRBD1; cdr3_nt: TGTGCCAGCAGCTCGACGGACAGGGGCGCCTCTGGAAACACCATATATTTT; cdr3_aa: CASSSTDRGASGNTIYF
v_call: TRBV23-1; clone_size: -; j_call: TRBJ2-7; d_call: TRBD1; cdr3_nt: TGCGCCAGCAGTCTCTTTGACAGGGAATACGAGCAGTACTTC; cdr3_aa: CASSLFDREYEQYF
v_call: TRBV6-5; clone_size: -; j_call: TRBJ1-2; d_call: TRBD1; cdr3_nt: TGTGCCAGCACCAGGGACAGGGGGAACTATGGCTACACCTTC; cdr3_aa: CASTRDRGNYGYTF
v_call: TRBV19; clone_size: -; j_call: TRBJ1-1; d_call: -; cdr3_nt: TGTGCCAGCCCTCCCAGGGGTAGGGTGAACACTGAAGCTTTCTTT; cdr3_aa: CASPPRGRVNTEAFF
v_call: TRBV7-6; clone_size: -; j_call: TRBJ2-1; d_call: TRBD2; cdr3_nt: TGTGCCAGCAGCTTAGCCCCTCAGCGGGAGGTTGAGCAGTTCTTC; cdr3_aa: CASSLAPQREVEQFF
v_call: TRBV2; clone_size: -; j_call: TRBJ1-6; d_call: -; cdr3_nt: TGTGCCAGCAGTGATGTAGGCAGACAGAATTCACCCCTCCACTTT; cdr3_aa: CASSDVGRQNSPLHF
v_call: TRBV29-1; clone_size: -; j_call: TRBJ2-3; d_call: TRBD1; cdr3_nt: TGCAGCGTTGTGCAGGGGGCCATAGATACGCAGTATTTT; cdr3_aa: CSVVQGAIDTQYF
v_call: TRBV6-5; clone_size: -; j_call: TRBJ1-5; d_call: -; cdr3_nt: TGTGCCAGCAGTTACTCGATTGGTTTGAGGAATCAGCCCCAGCATTTT; cdr3_aa: CASSYSIGLRNQPQHF
v_call: TRBV19; clone_size: few; j_call: TRBJ2-2; d_call: TRBD1; cdr3_nt: TGTGCCAGTAGCCCTCAGGGGGTAATCGGGGAGCTGTTTTTT; cdr3_aa: CASSPQGVIGELFF